What follows are 5 T cell receptor beta chains derived from one specimen sequenced in a study of T cells in localized non-small cell lung cancer. Libraries were prepared by immunoSEQ multiplex PCR; TCRdb keeps only in-frame clonotypes and omits some of them. The top ten clones hold roughly 43% of a sample with 2,000 or so clones, about two fifths of them seen once. Sequenced here: lung tumor tissue, sampled before any cancer treatment. These receptors came from a male donor older than 55 with stage II lung adenocarcinoma.

The V gene is TRBV11-3, the J gene TRBJ1-1; D not resolved. Trimming pared 2 bases from V and 2 bases from J, leaving 9 bases between. The CDR3 sequence is 14 residues long. Germline loops: CDR1 SGHNT, CDR2 YENEEA. CDR3 sequence: CASSLHTVNTEAFF. The DNA for the CDR3 is TGTGCCAGCAGCTTACACACAGTCAACACTGAAGCTTTCTTT.

This chain links TRBV19 with TRBJ1-1, with 7 bases matching TRBD1. CDR3 length equals 14 residues. J gave up 1 base and V 5 bases, and 4 bases lay outside the gene matches. The V gene's germline CDR1 is LNHDA and CDR2 SQIVND (reference sequence). The CDR3 spells CASSLRTGNTEAFF. The CDR3 DNA sequence: TGTGCCAGTAGTTTACGGACAGGGAACACTGAAGCTTTCTTT.

The chain uses TRBV19 and TRBJ2-4; 7 bases are shared with TRBD1. V lost 5 bases to trimming and J lost 8 bases; unmatched junction nucleotides: 9. The V gene's germline CDR1 is LNHDA and CDR2 SQIVND (reference sequence). The CDR3 extends over 14 amino acids. CDR3 sequence (DNA): TGTGCCAGTAGTCAGACAGGGCCTAAGGACATTCAGTACTTC. Translated: CASSQTGPKDIQYF.

This clone has a handful of counts. The chain joins TRBV11-3 to TRBJ1-1; 10 bases align to TRBD1. CDR1 is SGHNT and CDR2 is YENEEA in the germline V gene. The ends lost 5 bases at V and 8 bases at J; junction bases unmatched: 8. This CDR3 spans 14 amino acids. In nucleotides, the CDR3 is TGTGCCAGCAGCCTCGGGACAGGGGCATCCGAAGCTTTCTTT. Translated: CASSLGTGASEAFF.

V and J are TRBV18 and TRBJ2-3, with D perhaps matching TRBD2 (5 bases). Per the germline V gene, CDR1 is KGHSH and CDR2 is LQKENI. V was pared by 5 bases and J by 0 bases, with 6 bases between. This CDR3 has 13 residues. CDR3 protein: CASSRTSTDTQYF. CDR3 nucleotide sequence: TGTGCCAGCTCAAGGACTAGCACAGATACGCAGTATTTT.